This TCR beta chain was found in a study of T-cell reconstitution after alpha-beta-depleted transplantation in children. As it was prepared, the TCRbeta library received unique molecular identifiers. TCRdb redid the calling of the PCR reads with MiXCR, one entry per CDR3 protein. Found here are approximately 97,000 distinct CDR3 sequences, 7.5% to 9.5% of them singletons; the top ten hold about a sixth. Overall study results and limits: From surviving recipient T cells and thymic progenitors came the high day-60 TCRbeta diversity observed in some patients.

This clonotype came up many times. What it recognizes is unknown. The sequenced sample was PBMCs, obtained before TCRalphabeta/CD19-depleted stem cell transplant. The clonotype originates from a boy younger than 10 with acute lymphoblastic leukemia, due to receive a stem cell transplant.

DNA for the CDR3: TGTGCCAGCAGCTTAGATGAGGGCTCCTACAATGAGCAGTTCTTC. Protein sequence: CASSLDEGSYNEQFF. J is TRBJ2-1 and V is TRBV11-3; a possible D gene is TRBD2 (5 bases). There are 15 residues in the CDR3. V was clipped by 0 bases and J by 0 bases, with 6 bases between them. CDR1 is SGHNT, CDR2 YENEEA, per germline.